Listed here are 9 T cell receptor beta chains from one sample, sequenced in a study of blood T cell repertoires in COVID-19. The method was immunoSEQ multiplex PCR; TCRdb's version includes in-frame clones alone and lacks a portion of them. The repertoire holds over 350,000 clones, with approximately 90% as singletons. Input material: peripheral blood. Source of these receptors: a woman aged 25-40 years with active or convalescent COVID-19.

The chain employs TRBV27 and TRBJ1-5, with TRBD1 as a possible D gene (5 bases). Germline V gene sequence: CDR1 MNHEY, CDR2 SMNVEV (reference sequence). Trimming removed 8 bases from V and 7 bases from J, with 12 bases in between. CDR3 length equals 12 residues. In nucleotides, the CDR3 is TGTGCCAGCGGGGCGGGATACCAGCCCCAGCATTTT. Translation gives CASGAGYQPQHF.

This chain joins TRBV5-1 and TRBJ2-4; TRBD2 is a possible D gene (5 bases). The V end lost 4 bases, the J end lost 0 bases, and 17 bases lay between the germline ends. Germline loops: CDR1 SGHRS, CDR2 YFSETQ. CDR3 size: 17 residues. CDR3 nucleotide sequence: TGCGCCAGCAGCGTGGCTGGGAGTGTGTTAGCCAAAAACATTCAGTACTTC. As protein: CASSVAGSVLAKNIQYF.

This clone showed up just a few times. The V and J genes are TRBV29-1 and TRBJ2-3; D may be TRBD1 (6 bases). This CDR3 has 16 residues. From germline, CDR1 is SQVTM and CDR2 ANQGSEA. V lost 2 bases to trimming and J lost 3 bases, with 18 bases between them. Here the CDR3 reads CSVERRLRGSTDTQYF. The DNA for the CDR3 is TGCAGCGTTGAAAGGAGGTTAAGGGGGAGTACAGATACGCAGTATTTT.

CDR3 in amino acids: CASFLWGTGVGYTF. CDR3 nucleotide sequence: TGTGCCAGCTTTTTATGGGGGACAGGGGTTGGCTACACCTTC. The chain is built from TRBV28 and TRBJ1-2; TRBD1 matches at 10 bases. The CDR3 totals 14 residues. V gave up 8 bases and J gave up 7 bases; unmatched junction bases: 10. Germline CDR1 is MDHEN and CDR2 is SYDVKM.

This clone was found a few times. This chain links TRBV5-4 with TRBJ1-1, with D unclear. Trimming took 2 bases from V and 1 from J, leaving 9 bases between them. Germline loops: CDR1 SGHNT, CDR2 YYREEE (reference sequence). CDR3 size: 14 residues. The CDR3 sequence: CASSFRGGNTEAFF. The CDR3 region has the DNA TGTGCCAGCAGCTTTCGGGGAGGGAACACTGAAGCTTTCTTT.

Only one count was recorded for this clone. The rearrangement uses TRBV7-2 and TRBJ1-1; D not resolved. The CDR3 is made up of 13 amino acids. Trimming removed 5 bases from V and 10 bases from J, with 17 bases in between. Germline-derived CDR1 and CDR2 are SGHTA and FQGNSA. CDR3 region: CASSPTGGLAAFF. CDR3 nucleotides: TGTGCCAGCAGCCCGACGGGAGGGTTGGCAGCTTTCTTT.

CDR3 DNA: TGTGCCACCAGCCCTCCGTCGGCACTAGCGGGAACCTACGAGCAGTACTTC. Translated, it gives CATSPPSALAGTYEQYF. The rearrangement uses TRBV15 and TRBJ2-7; TRBD2 aligns across 10 bases. Germline lookup yields CDR1 LNHNV and CDR2 YYDKDF (reference sequence). CDR3 length: 17 residues. Losses at the gene ends were 5 bases for V and 2 bases for J; bases not matched to a gene: 12.

In regard to this clone: It is unclear where the CDR3 begins or ends on the DNA, so no DNA is shown, and the CDR3 is as TCRdb lists it. The chain has TRBV29-1 and TRBJ1-2; TRBD1, the D gene given by the table, was not confirmed from the DNA. Both ends counted, the CDR3 spans 13 residues. Germline loops: CDR1 SQVTM, CDR2 ANQGSEA. CDR3 amino acids: CSVDWGQGIENTF.

The chain has TRBV2 and TRBJ2-3; D perhaps matches TRBD2 (6 bases). The CDR3 extends over 16 amino acids. Germline CDR1 SNHLY, CDR2 FYNNEI. V dropped 8 bases and J dropped 2 bases, with 20 bases sitting between them. The CDR3 DNA sequence: TGTGCCAGCTTGGCCTCCGGGACTTCTCCCACAGATACGCAGTATTTT. It codes for CASLASGTSPTDTQYF.